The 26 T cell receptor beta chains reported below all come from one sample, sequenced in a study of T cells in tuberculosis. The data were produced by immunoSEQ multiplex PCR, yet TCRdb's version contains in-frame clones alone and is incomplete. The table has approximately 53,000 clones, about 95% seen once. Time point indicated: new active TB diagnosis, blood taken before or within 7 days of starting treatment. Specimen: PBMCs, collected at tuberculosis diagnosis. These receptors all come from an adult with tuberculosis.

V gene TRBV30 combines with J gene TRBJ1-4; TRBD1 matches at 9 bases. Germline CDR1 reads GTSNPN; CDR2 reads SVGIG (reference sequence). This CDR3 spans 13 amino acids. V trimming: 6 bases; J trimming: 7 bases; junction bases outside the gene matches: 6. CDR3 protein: CACGGQGSEKLFF. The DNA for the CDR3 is TGTGCCTGTGGGGGACAGGGTAGTGAAAAACTGTTTTTT.

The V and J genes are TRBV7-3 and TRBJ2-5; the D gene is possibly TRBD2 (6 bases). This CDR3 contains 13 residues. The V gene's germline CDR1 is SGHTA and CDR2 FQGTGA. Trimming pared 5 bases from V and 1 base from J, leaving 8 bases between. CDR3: CASSRGSQETQYF. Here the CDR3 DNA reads TGTGCCAGCAGCCGGGGGTCCCAAGAGACCCAGTACTTC.

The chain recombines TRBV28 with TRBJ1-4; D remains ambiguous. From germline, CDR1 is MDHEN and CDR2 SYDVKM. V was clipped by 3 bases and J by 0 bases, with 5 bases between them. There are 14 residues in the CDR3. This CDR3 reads CASSFQSTNEKLFF. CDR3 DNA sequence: TGTGCCAGCAGTTTCCAATCAACTAATGAAAAACTGTTTTTT. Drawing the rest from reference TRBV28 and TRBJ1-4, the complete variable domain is DVKVTQSSRYLVKRTGEKVFLECVQDMDHENMFWYRQDPGLGLRLIYFSYDVKMKEKGDIPEGYSVSREKKERFSLILESASTNQTSMYLCASSFQSTNEKLFFGSGTQLSVL.

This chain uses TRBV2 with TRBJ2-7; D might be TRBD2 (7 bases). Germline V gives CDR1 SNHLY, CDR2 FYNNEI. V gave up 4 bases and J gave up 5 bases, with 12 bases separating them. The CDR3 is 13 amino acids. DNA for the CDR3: TGTGCCAGCAGTGCGGGGGGCCTGGACGAGCAGTACTTC. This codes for CASSAGGLDEQYF.

The CDR3 sequence: CSVGGLAGVDNEQFF. DNA of the CDR3: TGCAGCGTCGGAGGGCTAGCGGGAGTCGACAATGAGCAGTTCTTC. The chain recombines TRBV29-1 with TRBJ2-1; the match to TRBD2 covers 10 bases. Germline CDR1 reads SQVTM; CDR2 reads ANQGSEA. The J segment lost 5 bases and the V segment lost 6 bases, leaving 10 bases of the junction unmatched. The CDR3 contains 15 residues.

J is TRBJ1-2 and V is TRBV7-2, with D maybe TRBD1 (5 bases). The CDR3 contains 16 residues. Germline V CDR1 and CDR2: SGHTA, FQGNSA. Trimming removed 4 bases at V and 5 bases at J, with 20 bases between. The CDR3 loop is CASSSPLGGDGYGYTF. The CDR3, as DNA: TGTGCCAGCAGCTCACCCCTCGGGGGTGACGGGTATGGCTACACCTTC.

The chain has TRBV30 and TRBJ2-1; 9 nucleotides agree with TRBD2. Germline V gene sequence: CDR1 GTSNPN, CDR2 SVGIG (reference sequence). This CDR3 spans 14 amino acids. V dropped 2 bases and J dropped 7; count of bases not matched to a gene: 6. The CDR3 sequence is CAWSLAGGGNEQFF. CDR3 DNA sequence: TGTGCCTGGAGTTTGGCGGGAGGGGGTAATGAGCAGTTCTTC.

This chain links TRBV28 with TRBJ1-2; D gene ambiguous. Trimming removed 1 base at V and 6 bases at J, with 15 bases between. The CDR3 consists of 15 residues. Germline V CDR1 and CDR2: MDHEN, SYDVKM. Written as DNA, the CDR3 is TGTGCCAGCAGTTTATCCCCTGGAGGGCCGGATGGCTACACCTTC. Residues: CASSLSPGGPDGYTF.

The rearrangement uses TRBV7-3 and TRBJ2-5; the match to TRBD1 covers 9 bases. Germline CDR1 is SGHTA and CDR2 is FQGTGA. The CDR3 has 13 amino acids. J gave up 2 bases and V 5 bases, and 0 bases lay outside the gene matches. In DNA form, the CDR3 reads TGTGCCAGCAGCGGGACAGGGCAAGAGACCCAGTACTTC. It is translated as CASSGTGQETQYF.

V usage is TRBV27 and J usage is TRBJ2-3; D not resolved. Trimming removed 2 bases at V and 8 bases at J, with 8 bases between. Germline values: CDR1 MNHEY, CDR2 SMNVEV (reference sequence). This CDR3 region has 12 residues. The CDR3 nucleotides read TGTGCCAGCAGTTTAAAAACGGGTACGCAGTATTTT. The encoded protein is CASSLKTGTQYF.

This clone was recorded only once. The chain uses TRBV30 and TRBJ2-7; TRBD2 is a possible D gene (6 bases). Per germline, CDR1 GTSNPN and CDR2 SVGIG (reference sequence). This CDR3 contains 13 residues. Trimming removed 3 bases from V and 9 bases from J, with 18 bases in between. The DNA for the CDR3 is TGTGCCTGGAGACCGGAGGGGTCCCGACCGCAGTACTTC. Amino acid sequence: CAWRPEGSRPQYF.

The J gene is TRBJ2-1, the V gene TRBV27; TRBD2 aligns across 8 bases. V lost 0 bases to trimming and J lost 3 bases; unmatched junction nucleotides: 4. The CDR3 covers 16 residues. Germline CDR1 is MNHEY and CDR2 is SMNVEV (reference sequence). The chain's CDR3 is CASSLSGGRIYNEQFF. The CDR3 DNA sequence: TGTGCCAGCAGTTTATCGGGCGGGAGGATCTACAATGAGCAGTTCTTC.

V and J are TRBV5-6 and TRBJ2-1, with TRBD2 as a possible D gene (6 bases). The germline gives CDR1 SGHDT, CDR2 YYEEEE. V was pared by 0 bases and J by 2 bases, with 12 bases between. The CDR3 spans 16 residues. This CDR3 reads CASSLGGSGTYNEQFF. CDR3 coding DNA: TGTGCCAGCAGCTTGGGGGGTAGCGGCACCTACAATGAGCAGTTCTTC.

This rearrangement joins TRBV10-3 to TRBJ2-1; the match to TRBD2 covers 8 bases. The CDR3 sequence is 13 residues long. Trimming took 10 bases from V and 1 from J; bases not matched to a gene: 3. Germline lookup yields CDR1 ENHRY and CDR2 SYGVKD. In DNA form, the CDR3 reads TGTGCCACGAGCGGGAGTTCCTACAATGAGCAGTTCTTC. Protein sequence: CATSGSSYNEQFF.

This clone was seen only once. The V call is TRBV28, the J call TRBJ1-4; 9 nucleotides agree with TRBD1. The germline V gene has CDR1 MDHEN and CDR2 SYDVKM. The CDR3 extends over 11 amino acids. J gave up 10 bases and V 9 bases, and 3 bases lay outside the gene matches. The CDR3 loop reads CASHRGLKLFF. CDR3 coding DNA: TGTGCCAGTCACAGGGGGCTAAAACTGTTTTTT.

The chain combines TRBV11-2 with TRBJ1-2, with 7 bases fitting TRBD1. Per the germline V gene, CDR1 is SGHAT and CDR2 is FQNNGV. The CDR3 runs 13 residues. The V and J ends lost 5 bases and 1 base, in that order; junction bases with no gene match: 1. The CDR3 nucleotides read TGTGCCAGCAGCGGGGACAGTAACTATGGCTACACCTTC. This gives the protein CASSGDSNYGYTF.

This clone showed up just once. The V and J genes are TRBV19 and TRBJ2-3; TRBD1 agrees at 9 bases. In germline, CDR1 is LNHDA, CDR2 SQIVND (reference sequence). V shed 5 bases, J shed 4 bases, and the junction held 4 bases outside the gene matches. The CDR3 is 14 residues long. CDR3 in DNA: TGTGCCAGTAGTTCGGACAGGGGTGCAGATACGCAGTATTTT. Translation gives CASSSDRGADTQYF.

The DNA for the CDR3 is TGTGCCAGCGGACCCGGGACAGGGGTTAACTATGGCTACACCTTC. Protein sequence: CASGPGTGVNYGYTF. The chain employs TRBV27 and TRBJ1-2; 10 bases are shared with TRBD1. The V and J ends lost 8 bases and 1 base, in that order; junction bases with no gene match: 7. Per the germline V gene, CDR1 is MNHEY and CDR2 is SMNVEV (reference sequence). The CDR3 totals 15 residues.

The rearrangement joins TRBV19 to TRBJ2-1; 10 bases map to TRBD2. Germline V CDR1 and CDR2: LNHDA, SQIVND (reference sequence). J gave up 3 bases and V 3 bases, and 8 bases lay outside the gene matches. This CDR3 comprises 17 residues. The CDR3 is CASSILSGRTVYNEQFF. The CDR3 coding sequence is TGTGCCAGTAGTATCCTTAGCGGGAGGACCGTCTACAATGAGCAGTTCTTC.

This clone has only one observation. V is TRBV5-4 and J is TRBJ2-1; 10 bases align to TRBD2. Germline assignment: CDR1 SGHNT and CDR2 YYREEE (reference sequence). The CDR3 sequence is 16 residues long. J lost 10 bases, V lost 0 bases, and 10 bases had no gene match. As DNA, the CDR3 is TGTGCCAGCAGCTTGGGGGGACTAGCGCAGGCAGGGGAGCAGTTCTTC. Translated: CASSLGGLAQAGEQFF.

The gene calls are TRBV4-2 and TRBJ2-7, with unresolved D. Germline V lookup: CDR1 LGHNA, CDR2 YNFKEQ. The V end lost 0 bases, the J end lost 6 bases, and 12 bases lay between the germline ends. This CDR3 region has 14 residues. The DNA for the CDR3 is TGTGCCAGCAGCCAAGAGTCAGGTATGGGCGAGCAGTACTTC. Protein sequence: CASSQESGMGEQYF.

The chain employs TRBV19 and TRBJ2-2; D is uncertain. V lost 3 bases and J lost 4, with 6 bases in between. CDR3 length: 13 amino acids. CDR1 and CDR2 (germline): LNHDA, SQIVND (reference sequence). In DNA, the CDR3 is TGTGCCAGTAGTATCGGGTTCACCGGGGAGCTGTTTTTT. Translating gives CASSIGFTGELFF.

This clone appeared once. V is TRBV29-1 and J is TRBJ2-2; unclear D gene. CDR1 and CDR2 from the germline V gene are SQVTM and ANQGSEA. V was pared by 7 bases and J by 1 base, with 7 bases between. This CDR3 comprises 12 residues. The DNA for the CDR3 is TGCAGCGGGGCCGGGAACACCGGGGAGCTGTTTTTT. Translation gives CSGAGNTGELFF.

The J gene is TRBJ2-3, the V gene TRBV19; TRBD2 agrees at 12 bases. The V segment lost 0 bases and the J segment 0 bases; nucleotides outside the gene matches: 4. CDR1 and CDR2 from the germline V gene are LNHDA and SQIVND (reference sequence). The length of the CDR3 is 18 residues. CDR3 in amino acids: CASSIDLTSGRSTDTQYF. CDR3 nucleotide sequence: TGTGCCAGTAGTATAGATCTGACTAGCGGGAGAAGCACAGATACGCAGTATTTT.

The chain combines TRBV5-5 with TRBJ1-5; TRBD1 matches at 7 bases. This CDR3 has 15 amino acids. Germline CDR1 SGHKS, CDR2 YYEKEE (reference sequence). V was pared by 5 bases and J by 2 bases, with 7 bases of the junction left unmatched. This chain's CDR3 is CASSPDRRGNQPQHF. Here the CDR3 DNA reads TGTGCCAGCAGTCCGGACAGGCGGGGCAATCAGCCCCAGCATTTT.

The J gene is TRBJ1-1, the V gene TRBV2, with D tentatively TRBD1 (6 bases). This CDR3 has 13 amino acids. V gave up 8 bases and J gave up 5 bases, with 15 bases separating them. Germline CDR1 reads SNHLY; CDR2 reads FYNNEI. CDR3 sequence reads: CASPEKRGTEAFF. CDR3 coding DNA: TGTGCCAGCCCCGAAAAAAGGGGGACTGAAGCTTTCTTT.